What follows are 21 T cell receptor beta chains derived from one specimen sequenced in a study of CD8+CD57+ T cells in acquired aplastic anemia. In patients chosen for sequencing, flow cytometry had shown CD8+CD57+ cell expansion. It was genomic DNA that served as the template for profiling TCR beta VDJ and CDR3. TCRdb redid the calling of the reads with MiXCR, one entry per CDR3 protein. The data contain hundreds of thousands of distinct CDR3 sequences, roughly 53% of them singletons. Sequenced input: sorted CD4+, CD8+, or CD8+CD57+ T cells (not recorded which) from PBMCs. Receptors were obtained from a human donor with aplastic anemia.

This clonotype was seen ten or more times. The chain carries TRBV7-9 and TRBJ2-2; D ambiguous. Trimming stripped 1 base from V and 6 bases from J, with 24 bases between. The germline CDR1 and CDR2 sequences are SEHNR and FQNEAQ (reference sequence). The CDR3 runs to 19 residues. The CDR3 loop is CASSLVMVVGLPAAGELFF. The DNA for the CDR3 is TGTGCCAGCAGCTTAGTAATGGTGGTTGGGCTTCCGGCAGCCGGGGAGCTGTTTTTT.

This clonotype was picked up many times. The rearrangement links TRBV25-1 to TRBJ2-5; TRBD1 might be the D (6 bases). The CDR3 loop spans 14 amino acids. CDR1 is MGHDK and CDR2 is SYGVNS in the germline V gene. The V gene lost 6 bases and the J gene lost 4 bases, with 15 bases spanning the gap. CDR3 in DNA: TGTGCCAGCAGGGAAATGAAGGGGGTAGAGACCCAGTACTTC. Protein product: CASREMKGVETQYF.

This clonotype was counted ten times or more. V is TRBV2 and J is TRBJ1-2; maybe TRBD1 (6 bases). The CDR3 sequence is 14 residues long. Germline loops: CDR1 SNHLY, CDR2 FYNNEI. V dropped 6 bases and J dropped 0 bases, with 11 bases sitting between them. CDR3 residues: CASSRGRTNYGYTF. CDR3 DNA sequence: TGTGCCAGCAGCAGGGGACGGACTAACTATGGCTACACCTTC. Full variable domain (rest looked up from reference TRBV2 and TRBJ1-2): EPEVTQTPSHQVTQMGQEVILRCVPISNHLYFYWYRQILGQKVEFLVSFYNNEISEKSEIFDDQFSVERPDGSNFTLKIRSTKLEDSAMYFCASSRGRTNYGYTFGSGTRLTVV.

V and J are TRBV18 and TRBJ1-2; 7 bases line up with TRBD1. Unmatched junction bases numbered 6, after V lost 3 bases and J lost 5 bases. Germline V gene sequence: CDR1 KGHSH, CDR2 LQKENI. The CDR3 extends over 14 amino acids. The CDR3: CASSPGTGQYGYTF. CDR3 bases: TGTGCCAGCTCACCTGGTACGGGACAGTATGGCTACACCTTC.

Worth noting for this clonotype: The conserved closing phenylalanine or tryptophan is absent in this CDR3, likely reflecting a read error. V and J are TRBV6-6 and TRBJ2-7, with TRBD2 as a possible D gene (6 bases). Germline lookup yields CDR1 MNHNY and CDR2 SVGAGI (reference sequence). There are 11 residues in the CDR3. The ends were cut back, 6 bases at V and 6 bases at J, with 9 bases in the middle. The CDR3 protein is CASSHGGEQYL. Here the CDR3 DNA reads TGTGCCAGCAGCCACGGGGGCGAGCAGTACCTC.

The V call is TRBV10-3, the J call TRBJ1-3; D not certain. The germline V and J ends were trimmed by 2 bases and 3 bases, with 11 bases remaining between them. This CDR3 region has 15 residues. The germline gives CDR1 ENHRY, CDR2 SYGVKD. CDR3 sequence: CAISETGMGGNTIYF. For the CDR3, the DNA is TGTGCCATCAGTGAGACGGGTATGGGTGGAAACACCATATATTTT.

This chain joins TRBV10-1 and TRBJ2-7; unclear D gene. V lost 5 bases to trimming and J lost 2 bases, with 10 bases between them. CDR1 WNHNN and CDR2 SYGVQD come from the germline V gene (reference sequence). This CDR3 comprises 13 residues. CDR3 bases: TGCGCCAGCAGTCCAGAGACTGCCTACGAGCAGTACTTC. Amino acid sequence: CASSPETAYEQYF.

This clonotype has ten or more counts. The rearrangement joins TRBV7-8 to TRBJ1-3; D might be TRBD1 (6 bases). Germline V lookup: CDR1 SGHVS, CDR2 FQNEAQ. Trimming pared 4 bases from V and 1 base from J, leaving 14 bases between. This CDR3 comprises 16 residues. CDR3 in amino acids: CASSYKGGGSGNTIYF. In nucleotides, the CDR3 is TGTGCCAGCAGCTACAAGGGGGGGGGATCTGGAAACACCATATATTTT.

This clonotype was seen repeatedly, ten times or more. This chain links TRBV9 with TRBJ2-1; D not resolved. The V and J ends lost 0 bases and 3 bases respectively, with 13 bases between them. The CDR3 is made up of 16 amino acids. Germline assignment: CDR1 SGDLS and CDR2 YYNGEE. The CDR3 sequence is CASSVDLGLGYNEQFF. CDR3 in DNA: TGTGCCAGCAGCGTAGATTTGGGGTTAGGCTACAATGAGCAGTTCTTC.

This clonotype was seen only a few times. J is TRBJ2-2 and V is TRBV20-1, with TRBD2 identical over 10 bases. The CDR3 has 15 amino acids. The V segment lost 6 bases and the J segment 4 bases; nucleotides outside the gene matches: 8. CDR1 DFQATT and CDR2 SNEGSKA come from the germline V gene (reference sequence). The CDR3 is CSAMQAGGGTGELFF. The CDR3 DNA follows: TGCAGTGCCATGCAAGCGGGGGGGGGCACCGGGGAGCTGTTTTTT.

The chain recombines TRBV10-2 with TRBJ2-7; 15 bases agree with TRBD2. Germline CDR1 and CDR2: WSHSY and SAAADI. The junction had 2 bases not matched to a gene; V was cut back by 8 bases and J by 3 bases. The CDR3 is 14 amino acids. CDR3 DNA sequence: TGCGCCAGCTGGGGACTAGCGGGGGGCTACGAGCAGTACTTC. The encoded protein is CASWGLAGGYEQYF.

This clonotype was observed a single time. J is TRBJ2-3 and V is TRBV7-9, with D possibly being TRBD1 or TRBD2 (6 bases each). Trimming took 3 bases from V and 2 from J, leaving 12 bases between them. CDR1 and CDR2 from the germline V gene are SEHNR and FQNEAQ (reference sequence). The CDR3 loop spans 15 amino acids. This chain's CDR3 is CASSLAGQFTDTQYF. The CDR3 region has the DNA TGTGCCAGCAGCTTGGCGGGACAATTCACAGATACGCAGTATTTT.

Ten or more counts support this clonotype. The chain has TRBV7-8 and TRBJ1-3, with D perhaps matching TRBD1 (5 bases). Germline V gene sequence: CDR1 SGHVS, CDR2 FQNEAQ. V was pared by 8 bases and J by 4 bases, with 18 bases between. The CDR3 runs 15 residues. The CDR3 spells CASYPGAVVGNTIYF. The CDR3 DNA reads TGTGCCAGCTATCCCGGGGCCGTCGTGGGAAACACCATATATTTT.

Turning to this clonotype: A much more abundant neighbour one base away suggests this may be a read error. This chain joins TRBV7-9 and TRBJ2-5; possibly TRBD1 for D (7 bases). The ends were cut back, 11 bases at V and 2 bases at J, with 18 bases in the middle. CDR1 is SEHNR, CDR2 FQNEAQ, per germline (reference sequence). This CDR3 is 14 amino acids long. Here the CDR3 DNA reads TGTGCCTGTCAGGGGGGCATGGATCAAGAGACCCAGTACTTC. This translates into CACQGGMDQETQYF. Full variable domain (remainder filled in from reference TRBV7-9 and TRBJ2-5): DTGVSQNPRHKITKRGQNVTFRCDPISEHNRLYWYRQTLGQGPEFLTYFQNEAQLEKSRLLSDRFSAERPKGSFSTLEIQRTEQGDSAMYLCACQGGMDQETQYFGPGTRLLVL.

This clonotype was found many times. The chain couples TRBV19 to TRBJ2-2; a possible D gene is TRBD2 (6 bases). The CDR3 is made up of 14 amino acids. Germline CDR1 reads LNHDA; CDR2 reads SQIVND (reference sequence). The V end was cut by 0 bases, the J end by 6 bases, with 8 bases between. CDR3 bases: TGTGCCAGTAGTATAGAGTCGGGGGCCGGGGAGCTGTTTTTT. It specifies CASSIESGAGELFF. Based on the CDR3 plus reference TRBV19 and TRBJ2-2, the full variable domain is DGGITQSPKYLFRKEGQNVTLSCEQNLNHDAMYWYRQDPGQGLRLIYYSQIVNDFQKGDIAEGYSVSREKKESFPLTVTSAQKNPTAFYLCASSIESGAGELFFGEGSRLTVL.

The V call is TRBV12-3 or TRBV12-4, the J call TRBJ1-6; tentatively, D is TRBD1 (5 bases). CDR3 length: 14 residues. Trimming removed 3 bases at V and 7 bases at J, with 10 bases between. The chain's CDR3 is CASSFGGGNSPLHF. The CDR3 DNA is TGTGCCAGCAGTTTTGGCGGGGGGAATTCACCCCTCCACTTT.

The V call is TRBV5-5, the J call TRBJ1-2; no firm D call. Trimming cost V 2 bases and J 1 base, with 9 bases left between them. Germline V lookup: CDR1 SGHKS, CDR2 YYEKEE (reference sequence). CDR3 length: 14 residues. The CDR3 nucleotides are TGTGCCAGCAGCTTTACACCGGATAACTATGGCTACACCTTC. This gives the protein CASSFTPDNYGYTF.

This clonotype was detected many times. This chain uses TRBV5-5 with TRBJ1-1, with 7 bases that match TRBD1. The CDR3 runs 11 residues. The junction had 6 bases not matched to a gene; V was cut back by 6 bases and J by 10 bases. The germline CDR1 and CDR2 sequences are SGHKS and YYEKEE (reference sequence). The CDR3 loop is CASTSGTVAFF. DNA of the CDR3: TGTGCCAGCACCTCCGGGACAGTAGCTTTCTTT.

This clonotype was recorded at least ten times. J is TRBJ1-6 and V is TRBV5-1; 10 bases map to TRBD1. The length of the CDR3 is 16 residues. The ends lost 0 bases at V and 7 bases at J; junction bases unmatched: 4. Germline V gene sequence: CDR1 SGHRS, CDR2 YFSETQ. The CDR3 region is CASSLGTGGRNSPLHF. CDR3 sequence (DNA): TGCGCCAGCAGCTTGGGGACAGGGGGTAGGAATTCACCCCTCCACTTT.

The chain joins TRBV10-1 to TRBJ2-7, with unresolved D. V gave up 2 bases and J gave up 3 bases, with 11 bases separating them. The CDR3 covers 14 residues. Germline CDR1 WNHNN, CDR2 SYGVQD (reference sequence). Here the CDR3 reads CASSELARNYEQYF. For the CDR3, the DNA is TGCGCCAGCAGTGAGCTTGCCCGAAACTACGAGCAGTACTTC.

V usage is TRBV15 and J usage is TRBJ2-7; TRBD2 matches at 11 bases. The ends lost 2 bases at V and 6 bases at J; junction bases unmatched: 12. The CDR3 is made up of 17 amino acids. Germline V lookup: CDR1 LNHNV, CDR2 YYDKDF (reference sequence). The CDR3 DNA follows: TGTGCCACCAGCAGAAGAAAATTCGGGACTAGCGGATTCGAGCAGTACTTC. Translated: CATSRRKFGTSGFEQYF. Complete variable domain (other parts from reference TRBV15 and TRBJ2-7): DAMVIQNPRYQVTQFGKPVTLSCSQTLNHNVMYWYQQKSSQAPKLLFHYYDKDFNNEADTPDNFQSRRPNTSFCFLDIRSPGLGDTAMYLCATSRRKFGTSGFEQYFGPGTRLTVT.